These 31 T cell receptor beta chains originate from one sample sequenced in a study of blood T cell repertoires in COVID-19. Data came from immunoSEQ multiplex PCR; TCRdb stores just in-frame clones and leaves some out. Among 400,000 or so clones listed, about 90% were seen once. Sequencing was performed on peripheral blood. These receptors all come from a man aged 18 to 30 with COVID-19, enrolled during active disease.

The CDR3 loop reads CAWSVRRGPHNSPLHF. The CDR3 DNA is TGTGCCTGGAGTGTAAGGAGGGGTCCGCATAATTCACCCCTCCACTTT. The J gene is TRBJ1-6, the V gene TRBV30; D perhaps matches TRBD1 (5 bases). Germline V gives CDR1 GTSNPN, CDR2 SVGIG (reference sequence). The CDR3 is 16 residues long. V was cut by 0 bases and J by 5 bases, with 14 bases left in between.

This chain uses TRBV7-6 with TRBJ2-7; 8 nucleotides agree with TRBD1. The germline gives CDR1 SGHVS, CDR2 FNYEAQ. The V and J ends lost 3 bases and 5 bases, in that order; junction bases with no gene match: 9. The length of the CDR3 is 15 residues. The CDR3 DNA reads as TGTGCCAGCAGCTTGAGTCCGACAGGGGTGGACGAGCAGTACTTC. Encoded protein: CASSLSPTGVDEQYF.

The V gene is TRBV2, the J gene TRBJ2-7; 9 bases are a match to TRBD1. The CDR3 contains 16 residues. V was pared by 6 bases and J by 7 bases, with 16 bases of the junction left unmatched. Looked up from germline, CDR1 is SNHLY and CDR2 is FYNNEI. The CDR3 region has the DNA TGTGCCAGCAGCGCCGAAACGGGACAGGGATTGAGTGAGCAGTACTTC. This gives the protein CASSAETGQGLSEQYF.

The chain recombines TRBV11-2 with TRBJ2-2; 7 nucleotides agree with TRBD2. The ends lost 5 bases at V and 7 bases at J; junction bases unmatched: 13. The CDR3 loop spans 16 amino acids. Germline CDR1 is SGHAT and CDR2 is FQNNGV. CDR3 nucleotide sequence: TGTGCCAGCAGCCCCTGGGGCCTAGCGGTAGGCGGGGAGCTGTTTTTT. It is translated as CASSPWGLAVGGELFF.

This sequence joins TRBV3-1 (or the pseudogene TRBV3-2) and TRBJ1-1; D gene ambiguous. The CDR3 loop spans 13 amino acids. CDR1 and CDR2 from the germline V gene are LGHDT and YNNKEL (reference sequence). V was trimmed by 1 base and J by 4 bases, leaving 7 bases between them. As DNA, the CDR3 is TGTGCCAGCAGCCAAGTCCCCGGCACTGAAGCTTTCTTT. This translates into CASSQVPGTEAFF.

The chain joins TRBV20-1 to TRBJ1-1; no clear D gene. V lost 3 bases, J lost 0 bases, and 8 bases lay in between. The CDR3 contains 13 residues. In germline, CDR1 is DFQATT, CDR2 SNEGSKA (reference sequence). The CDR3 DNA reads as TGCAGTGCTAGTGGCGACATGAACACTGAAGCTTTCTTT. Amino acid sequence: CSASGDMNTEAFF.

The CDR3 spells CATSREYRSTNEKLFF. CDR3 DNA sequence: TGTGCCACCAGCAGAGAGTACAGGTCAACTAATGAAAAACTGTTTTTT. This chain uses TRBV15 with TRBJ1-4; D is possibly TRBD1 (5 bases). The CDR3 extends over 16 amino acids. Germline V gene sequence: CDR1 LNHNV, CDR2 YYDKDF (reference sequence). V was trimmed by 0 bases and J by 0 bases, leaving 8 bases between them.

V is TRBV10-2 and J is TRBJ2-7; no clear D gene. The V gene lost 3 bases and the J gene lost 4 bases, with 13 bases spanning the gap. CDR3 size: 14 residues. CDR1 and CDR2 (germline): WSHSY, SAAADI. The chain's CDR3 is CASSDISSTYEQYF. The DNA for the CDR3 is TGCGCCAGCAGTGATATCTCTTCCACATACGAGCAGTACTTC.

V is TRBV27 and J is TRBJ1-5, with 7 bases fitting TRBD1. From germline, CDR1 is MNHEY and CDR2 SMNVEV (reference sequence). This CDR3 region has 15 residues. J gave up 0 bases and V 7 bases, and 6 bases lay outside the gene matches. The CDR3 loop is CASKGDRLSNQPQHF. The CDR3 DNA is TGTGCCAGCAAGGGGGACAGACTTAGCAATCAGCCCCAGCATTTT.

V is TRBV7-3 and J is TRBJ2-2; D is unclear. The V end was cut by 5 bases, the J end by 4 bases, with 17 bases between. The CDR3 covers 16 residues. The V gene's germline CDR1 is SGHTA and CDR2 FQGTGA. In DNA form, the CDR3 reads TGTGCCAGCAGCCGTCAAGCGATGTCGGTCACCGGGGAGCTGTTTTTT. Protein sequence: CASSRQAMSVTGELFF.

The DNA of the CDR3 is TGTGCCAGCAGCTTAGCACAGGGCAAAGAGACCCAGTACTTC. It encodes CASSLAQGKETQYF. The rearrangement uses TRBV7-2 and TRBJ2-5; TRBD1 is a possible D gene (6 bases). The V gene lost 0 bases and the J gene lost 3 bases, with 8 bases spanning the gap. Germline-derived CDR1 and CDR2 are SGHTA and FQGNSA. CDR3 size: 14 residues.

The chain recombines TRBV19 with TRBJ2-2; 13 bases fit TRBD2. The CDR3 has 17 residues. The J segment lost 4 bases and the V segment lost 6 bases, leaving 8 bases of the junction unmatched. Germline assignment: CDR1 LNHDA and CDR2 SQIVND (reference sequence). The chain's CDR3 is CASSQLAGGPLTGELFF. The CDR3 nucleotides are TGTGCCAGTAGCCAACTAGCGGGAGGGCCGCTCACCGGGGAGCTGTTTTTT.

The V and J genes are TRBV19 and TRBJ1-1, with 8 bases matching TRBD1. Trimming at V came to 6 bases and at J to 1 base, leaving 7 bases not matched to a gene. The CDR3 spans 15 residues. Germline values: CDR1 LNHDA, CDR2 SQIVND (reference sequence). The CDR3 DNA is TGTGCCAGTAGGACAGGGGCGCACGCGAACACTGAAGCTTTCTTT. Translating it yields CASRTGAHANTEAFF.

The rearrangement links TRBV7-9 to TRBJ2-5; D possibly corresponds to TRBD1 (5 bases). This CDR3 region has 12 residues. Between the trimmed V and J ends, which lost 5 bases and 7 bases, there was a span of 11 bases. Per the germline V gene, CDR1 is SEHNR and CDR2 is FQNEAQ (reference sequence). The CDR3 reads CASSRDSATQYF. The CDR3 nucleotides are TGTGCCAGCAGCCGTGACAGCGCGACCCAGTACTTC.

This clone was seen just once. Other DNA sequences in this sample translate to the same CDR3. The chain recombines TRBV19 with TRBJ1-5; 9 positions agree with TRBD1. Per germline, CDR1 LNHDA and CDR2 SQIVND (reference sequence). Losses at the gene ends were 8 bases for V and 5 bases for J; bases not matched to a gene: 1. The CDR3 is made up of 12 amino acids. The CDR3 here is CASGQGYQPQHF. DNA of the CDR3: TGTGCCAGTGGACAGGGGTATCAGCCCCAGCATTTT.

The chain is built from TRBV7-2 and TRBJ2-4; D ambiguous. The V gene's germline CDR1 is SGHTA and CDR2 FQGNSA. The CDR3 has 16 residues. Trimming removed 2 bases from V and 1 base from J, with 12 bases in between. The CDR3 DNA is TGTGCCAGCAGCTTATCAGCTGGCAGGGCCAAAAACATTCAGTACTTC. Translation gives CASSLSAGRAKNIQYF.

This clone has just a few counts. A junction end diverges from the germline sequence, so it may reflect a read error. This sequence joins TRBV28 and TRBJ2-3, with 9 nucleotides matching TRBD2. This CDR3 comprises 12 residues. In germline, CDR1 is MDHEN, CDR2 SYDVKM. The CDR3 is CASREKIAGVNF. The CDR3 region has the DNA TGTGCCAGCAGGGAGAAGATAGCGGGAGTTAATTTT.

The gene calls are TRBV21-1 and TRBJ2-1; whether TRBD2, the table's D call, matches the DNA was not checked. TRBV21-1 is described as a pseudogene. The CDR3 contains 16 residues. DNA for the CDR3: TGTGCCAGCAGCCCCACCAGGGACTGCTCCTACAATGAGCAGTTCTTC. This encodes CASSPTRDCSYNEQFF.

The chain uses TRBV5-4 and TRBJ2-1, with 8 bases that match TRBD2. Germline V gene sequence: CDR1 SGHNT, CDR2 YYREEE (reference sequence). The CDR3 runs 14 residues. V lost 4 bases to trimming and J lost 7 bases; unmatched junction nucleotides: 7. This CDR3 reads CASSKREFLNEQFF. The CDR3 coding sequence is TGTGCCAGCAGCAAGCGGGAGTTCTTAAATGAGCAGTTCTTC.

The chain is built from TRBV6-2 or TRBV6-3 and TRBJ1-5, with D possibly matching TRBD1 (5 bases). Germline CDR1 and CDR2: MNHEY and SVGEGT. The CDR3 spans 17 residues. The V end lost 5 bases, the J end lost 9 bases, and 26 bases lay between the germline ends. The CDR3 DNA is TGTGCCAGCAGTCCCATTCCTGCAGGGCTAAAGGTGAGGCCCCAGCATTTT. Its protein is CASSPIPAGLKVRPQHF.

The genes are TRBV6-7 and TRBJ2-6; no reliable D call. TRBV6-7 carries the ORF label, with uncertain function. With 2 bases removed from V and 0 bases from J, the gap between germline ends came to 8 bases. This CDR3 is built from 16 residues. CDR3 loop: CASSYTRSSGANVLTF. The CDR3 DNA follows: TGTGCCAGCAGTTACACCCGGAGCTCTGGGGCCAACGTCCTGACTTTC.

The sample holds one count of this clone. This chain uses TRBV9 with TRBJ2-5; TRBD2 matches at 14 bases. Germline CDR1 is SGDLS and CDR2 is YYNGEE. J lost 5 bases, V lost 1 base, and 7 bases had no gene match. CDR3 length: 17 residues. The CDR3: CASSVTPGTSGSETQYF. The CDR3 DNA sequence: TGTGCCAGCAGCGTAACCCCCGGGACTAGCGGGAGTGAGACCCAGTACTTC.

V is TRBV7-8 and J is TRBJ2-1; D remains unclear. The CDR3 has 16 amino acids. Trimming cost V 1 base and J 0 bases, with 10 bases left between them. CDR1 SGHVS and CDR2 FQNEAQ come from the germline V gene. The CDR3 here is CASSLGVTSSYNEQFF. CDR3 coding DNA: TGTGCCAGCAGCTTAGGTGTAACAAGCTCCTACAATGAGCAGTTCTTC.

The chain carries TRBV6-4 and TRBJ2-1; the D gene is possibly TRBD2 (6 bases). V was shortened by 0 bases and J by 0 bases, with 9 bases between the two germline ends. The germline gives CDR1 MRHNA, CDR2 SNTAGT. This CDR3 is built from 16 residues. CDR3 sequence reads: CASSDSRGYSYNEQFF. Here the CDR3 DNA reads TGTGCCAGCAGTGACTCCCGGGGGTACTCCTACAATGAGCAGTTCTTC.

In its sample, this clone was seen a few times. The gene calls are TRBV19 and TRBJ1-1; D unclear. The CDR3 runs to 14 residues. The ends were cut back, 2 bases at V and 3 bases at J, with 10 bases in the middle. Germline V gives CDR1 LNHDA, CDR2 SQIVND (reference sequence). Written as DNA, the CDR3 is TGTGCCAGTAGTATAAGGGAGACGTACACTGAAGCTTTCTTT. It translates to CASSIRETYTEAFF. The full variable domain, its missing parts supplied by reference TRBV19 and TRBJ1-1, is DGGITQSPKYLFRKEGQNVTLSCEQNLNHDAMYWYRQDPGQGLRLIYYSQIVNDFQKGDIAEGYSVSREKKESFPLTVTSAQKNPTAFYLCASSIRETYTEAFFGQGTRLTVV.

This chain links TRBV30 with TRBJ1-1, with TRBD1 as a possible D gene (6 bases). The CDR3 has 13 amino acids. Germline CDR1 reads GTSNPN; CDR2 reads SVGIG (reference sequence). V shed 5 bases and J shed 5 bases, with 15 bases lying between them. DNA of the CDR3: TGTGCCTGGGAGGCAGGGGTCGAGACTGAAGCTTTCTTT. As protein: CAWEAGVETEAFF.

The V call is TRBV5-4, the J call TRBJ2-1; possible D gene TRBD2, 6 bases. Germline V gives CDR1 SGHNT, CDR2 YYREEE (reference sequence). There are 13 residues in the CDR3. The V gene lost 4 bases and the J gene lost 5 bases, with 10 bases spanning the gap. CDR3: CASSGPGDNEQFF. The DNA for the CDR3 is TGTGCCAGCAGCGGGCCGGGGGACAATGAGCAGTTCTTC.

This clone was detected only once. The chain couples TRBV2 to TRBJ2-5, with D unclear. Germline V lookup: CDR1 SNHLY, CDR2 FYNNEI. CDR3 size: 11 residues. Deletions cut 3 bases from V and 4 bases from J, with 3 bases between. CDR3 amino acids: CASSDLETQYF. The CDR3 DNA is TGTGCCAGCAGTGACTTAGAGACCCAGTACTTC. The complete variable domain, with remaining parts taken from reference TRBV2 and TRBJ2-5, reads EPEVTQTPSHQVTQMGQEVILRCVPISNHLYFYWYRQILGQKVEFLVSFYNNEISEKSEIFDDQFSVERPDGSNFTLKIRSTKLEDSAMYFCASSDLETQYFGPGTRLLVL.

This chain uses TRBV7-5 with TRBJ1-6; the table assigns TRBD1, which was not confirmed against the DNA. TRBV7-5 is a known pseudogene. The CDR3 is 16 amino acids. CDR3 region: CVRSIPGGTGESPLHF. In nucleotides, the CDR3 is TGTGTCAGAAGCATCCCAGGCGGGACAGGGGAATCACCCCTCCACTTT.

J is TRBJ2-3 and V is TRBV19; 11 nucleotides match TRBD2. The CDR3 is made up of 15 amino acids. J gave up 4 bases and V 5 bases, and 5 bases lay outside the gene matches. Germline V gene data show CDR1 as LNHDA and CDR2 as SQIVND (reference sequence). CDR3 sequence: CASSLLAGGSDTQYF. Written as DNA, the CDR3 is TGTGCCAGTAGTCTGCTAGCGGGAGGCTCAGATACGCAGTATTTT.

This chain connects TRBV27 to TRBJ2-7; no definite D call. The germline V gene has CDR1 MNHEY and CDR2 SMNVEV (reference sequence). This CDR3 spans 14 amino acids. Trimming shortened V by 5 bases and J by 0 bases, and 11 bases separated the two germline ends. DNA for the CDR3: TGTGCCAGCAGTGTTACCCCGGGCTCCTACGAGCAGTACTTC. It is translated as CASSVTPGSYEQYF.